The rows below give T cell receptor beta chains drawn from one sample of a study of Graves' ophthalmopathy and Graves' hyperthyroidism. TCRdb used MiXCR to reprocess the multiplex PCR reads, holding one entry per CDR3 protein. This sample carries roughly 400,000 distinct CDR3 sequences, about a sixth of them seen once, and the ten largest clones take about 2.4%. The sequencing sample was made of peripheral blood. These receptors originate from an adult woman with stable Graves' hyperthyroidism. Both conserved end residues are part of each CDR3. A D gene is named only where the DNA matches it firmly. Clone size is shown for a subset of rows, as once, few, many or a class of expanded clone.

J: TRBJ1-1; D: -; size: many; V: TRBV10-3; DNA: TGTGCCATCAGTGAGCAACAGAGGGGTGAAGCTTTCTTT; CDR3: CAISEQQRGEAFF
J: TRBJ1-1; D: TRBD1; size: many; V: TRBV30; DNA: TGTGCCTGGAGCCGGACAGGCAACACTGAAGCTTTCTTT; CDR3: CAWSRTGNTEAFF
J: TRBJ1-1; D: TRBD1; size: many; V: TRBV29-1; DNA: TGCAGCAGCGTGGTAGCGACAGGGACTGAAGCTTTCTTT; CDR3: CSSVVATGTEAFF
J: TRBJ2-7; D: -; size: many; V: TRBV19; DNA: TGTGCCAGTAGTTCAACCCAGCGTTCCGCCTACGAGCAGTACTTC; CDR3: CASSSTQRSAYEQYF
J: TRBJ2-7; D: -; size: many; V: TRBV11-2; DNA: TGTGCCAGCAGCTTTTTAGCAACCTACGAGCAGTACTTC; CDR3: CASSFLATYEQYF
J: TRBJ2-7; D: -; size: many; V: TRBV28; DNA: TGTGCCAGCAGTAAAACCCGAGCTAGCTACCGACATTCCTACGAGCAGTACTTC; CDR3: CASSKTRASYRHSYEQYF
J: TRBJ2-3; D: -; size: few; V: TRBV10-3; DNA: TGTGCCATCAGTGAGTTTAGCGAGTCAGATACGCAGTATTTT; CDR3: CAISEFSESDTQYF
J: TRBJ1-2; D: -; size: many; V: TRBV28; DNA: TGTGCCAGCAGTTTCTCGGGCGTAACATCTAACTATGGCTACACCTTC; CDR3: CASSFSGVTSNYGYTF
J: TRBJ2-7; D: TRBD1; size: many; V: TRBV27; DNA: TGTGCCAGCAGCCCAGCCTCGGGACAGTTCTACGAGCAGTACTTC; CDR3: CASSPASGQFYEQYF
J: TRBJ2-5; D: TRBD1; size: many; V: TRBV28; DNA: TGTGCCAGCAGCTCCGGGGACAGCTTCCAAGAGACCCAGTACTTC; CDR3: CASSSGDSFQETQYF
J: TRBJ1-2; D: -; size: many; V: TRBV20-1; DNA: TGCAGTGCTAGAGATGGGGGCAACTATGGCTACACCTTC; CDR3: CSARDGGNYGYTF
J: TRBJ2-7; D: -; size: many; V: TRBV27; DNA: TGTGCCAGCAGTTCCACCGGGACTGCCCCCTACGAGCAGTACTTC; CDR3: CASSSTGTAPYEQYF
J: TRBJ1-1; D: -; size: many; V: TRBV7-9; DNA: TGTGCCAGCAGGCCCGCGGCCCGGGAGGAAGCTTTCTTT; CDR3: CASRPAAREEAFF
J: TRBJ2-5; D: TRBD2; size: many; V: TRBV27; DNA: TGTGCCAGCAGTTTAAGCGGGAGGGCCTATATTGGAGAGACCCAGTACTTC; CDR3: CASSLSGRAYIGETQYF
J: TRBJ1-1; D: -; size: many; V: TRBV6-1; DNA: TGTGCCAGCAGCCCCGCCTCCGCGGAGGGTTGGACTGAAGCTTTCTTT; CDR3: CASSPASAEGWTEAFF
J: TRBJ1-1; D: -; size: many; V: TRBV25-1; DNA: TGTGCCAGCAGGGGGGGAGGGGCAGGACGTGAAGCTTTCTTT; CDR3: CASRGGGAGREAFF
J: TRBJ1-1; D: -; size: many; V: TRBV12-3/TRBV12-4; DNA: TGTGCCAGCAGTCATCGACGGGCAGGGGTGTCTGAAGCTTTCTTT; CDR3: CASSHRRAGVSEAFF
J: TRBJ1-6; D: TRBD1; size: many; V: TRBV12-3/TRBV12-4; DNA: TGTGCCAGCAGTCGATCCGGGACAGGGGTTAATTCACCCCTCCACTTT; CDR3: CASSRSGTGVNSPLHF
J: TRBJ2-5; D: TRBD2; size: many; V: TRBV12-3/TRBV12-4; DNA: TGTGCCAGCAGTACGAATAGGGCTAGCGGGACGTGGGAGACCCAGTACTTC; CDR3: CASSTNRASGTWETQYF
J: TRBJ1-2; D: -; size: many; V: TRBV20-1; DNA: TGCAGTGCTACCCGGACAGCTCGTAACTATGGCTACACCTTC; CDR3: CSATRTARNYGYTF
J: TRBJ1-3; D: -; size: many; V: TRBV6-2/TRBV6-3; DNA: TGTGCCAGCAGTTACTCGATGCCCAGGGTCTCTGGAAACACCATATATTTT; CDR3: CASSYSMPRVSGNTIYF
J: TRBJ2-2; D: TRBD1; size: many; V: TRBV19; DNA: TGTGCCAGTAGTGCCCCGGGACAGGAGAACACCGGGGAGCTGTTTTTT; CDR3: CASSAPGQENTGELFF
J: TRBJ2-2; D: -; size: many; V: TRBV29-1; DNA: TGCAGCGTTTTAAATACCGGGGAGCTGTTTTTT; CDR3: CSVLNTGELFF
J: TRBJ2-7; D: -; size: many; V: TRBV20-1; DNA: TGCAGTGCTAGTTCGAGTACTAGTCCAAGTTATGAGCAGTACTTC; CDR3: CSASSSTSPSYEQYF
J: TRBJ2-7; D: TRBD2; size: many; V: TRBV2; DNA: TGTGCCAGCAGTGTGGACGGGAGGGCCTCCTACGAGCAGTACTTC; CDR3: CASSVDGRASYEQYF
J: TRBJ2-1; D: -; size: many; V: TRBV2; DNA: TGTGCCAGCAGAGTGGACAACAATGAGCAGTTCTTC; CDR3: CASRVDNNEQFF
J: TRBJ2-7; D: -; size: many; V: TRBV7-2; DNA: TGTGCCAGCAGCTTAGGCGGGATTGTCTACGAGCAGTACTTC; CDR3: CASSLGGIVYEQYF
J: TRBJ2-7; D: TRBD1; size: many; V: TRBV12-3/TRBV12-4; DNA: TGTGCCAGCAGTTTAGCTAATGCCGGGACAGCATACGAGCAGTACTTC; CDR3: CASSLANAGTAYEQYF
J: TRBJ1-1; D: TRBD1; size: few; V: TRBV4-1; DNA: TGCGCCAGCAGCCAAGTGGGGACAGGGCTCACTGAAGCTTTCTTT; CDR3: CASSQVGTGLTEAFF
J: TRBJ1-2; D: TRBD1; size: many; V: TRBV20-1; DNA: TGCAGTGCCCGCATTTGGACAGGGAACAACTATGGCTACACCTTC; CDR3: CSARIWTGNNYGYTF
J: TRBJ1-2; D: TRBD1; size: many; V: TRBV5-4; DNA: TGTGCCAGCAGCTTGGCCGCCGGGACAGCTAACTATGGCTACACCTTC; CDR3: CASSLAAGTANYGYTF
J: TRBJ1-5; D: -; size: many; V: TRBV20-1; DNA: TGCAGTGCTAGACTCGGGGGAGGCAGCAATCAGCCCCAGCATTTT; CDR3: CSARLGGGSNQPQHF
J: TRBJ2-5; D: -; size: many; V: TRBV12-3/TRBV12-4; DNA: TGTGCCAGCAGTTTACGGCCGCAAGAGACCCAGTACTTC; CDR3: CASSLRPQETQYF
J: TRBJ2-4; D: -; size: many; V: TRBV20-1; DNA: TGCAGTGCTAGAGATCCCTCTGGAGGGCCGGTCAACATTCAGTACTTC; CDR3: CSARDPSGGPVNIQYF
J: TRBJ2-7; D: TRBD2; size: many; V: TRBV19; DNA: TGTGCCAGTAGTATGGCACTAGCGGTATCCTACGAGCAGTACTTC; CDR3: CASSMALAVSYEQYF
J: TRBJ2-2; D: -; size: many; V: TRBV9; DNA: TGTGCCAGCAGCGGAACAGGGTCGTCCGGCGGGGAGCTGTTTTTT; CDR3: CASSGTGSSGGELFF
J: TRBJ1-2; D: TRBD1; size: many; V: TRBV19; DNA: TGTGCCAGTAGTATAGGGACAGGGGCCGGCTACACCTTC; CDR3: CASSIGTGAGYTF
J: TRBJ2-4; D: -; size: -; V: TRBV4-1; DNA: TGCGCCAGCAGCCATAGGCGGGCGTCACTAGCCAAAAACATTCAGTACTTC; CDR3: CASSHRRASLAKNIQYF
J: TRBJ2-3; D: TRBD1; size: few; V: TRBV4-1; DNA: TGCGCCAGCAGCCAAGTTATCGGGACAGTCACAGATACGCAGTATTTT; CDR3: CASSQVIGTVTDTQYF
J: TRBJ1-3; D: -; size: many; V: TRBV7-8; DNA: TGTGCCAGCAGCTTAGGGGCAGGATACTCTGGAAACACCATATATTTT; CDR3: CASSLGAGYSGNTIYF
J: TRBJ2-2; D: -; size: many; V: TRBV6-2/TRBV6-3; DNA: TGTGCCAGCAGTTACAATCGGGAGAGGGGGGAGCTGTTTTTT; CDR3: CASSYNRERGELFF
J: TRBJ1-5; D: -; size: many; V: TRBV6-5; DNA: TGTGCCAGCAGTTACGAGGCTGTTCAGCCCCAGCATTTT; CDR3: CASSYEAVQPQHF
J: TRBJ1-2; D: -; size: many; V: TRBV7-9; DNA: TGTGCCAGCAGCTTAGTCGGGAACTTCTATGGCTACACCTTC; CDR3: CASSLVGNFYGYTF
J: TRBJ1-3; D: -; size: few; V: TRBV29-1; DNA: TGCAGCGCTACTCCAGGGAGTCGTGCTGGAAACACCATATATTTT; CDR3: CSATPGSRAGNTIYF
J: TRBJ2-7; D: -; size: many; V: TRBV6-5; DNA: TGTGCCAGCAGTTACTGTGCAGGGTGCGAGCAGTACTTC; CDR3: CASSYCAGCEQYF
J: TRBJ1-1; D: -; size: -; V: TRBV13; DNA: TGTGCCAGCAGCTTAGAAATCGGGGCGTCCTTCACTGAAGCTTTCTTT; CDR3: CASSLEIGASFTEAFF
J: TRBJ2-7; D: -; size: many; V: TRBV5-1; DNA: TGCGCCAGCAGCTTGGCGCCCGGGGACGAGCAGTACTTC; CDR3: CASSLAPGDEQYF
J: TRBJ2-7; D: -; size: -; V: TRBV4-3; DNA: TGCGCCAGCAGCCAAGATTGGGTCGTCGCAGGCGTAACCTACGAGCAGTACTTC; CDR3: CASSQDWVVAGVTYEQYF
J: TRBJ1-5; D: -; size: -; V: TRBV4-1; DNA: TGCGCCAGCAGCCACGGGACATCAAATCAGCCCCAGCATTTT; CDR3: CASSHGTSNQPQHF
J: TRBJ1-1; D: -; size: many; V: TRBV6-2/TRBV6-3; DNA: TGTGCCAGCAGTTACTCAACACAGAACACTGAAGCTTTCTTT; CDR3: CASSYSTQNTEAFF
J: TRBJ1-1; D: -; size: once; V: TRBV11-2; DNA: TGTGCCAGCAGCTACTATCCCGGAGGCCCTGAAGCTTTCTTT; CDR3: CASSYYPGGPEAFF
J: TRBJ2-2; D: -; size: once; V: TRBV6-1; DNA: TGTGCCAGCAAAAGCGGGCAGGGCGACACCGGGGAGCTGTTTTTT; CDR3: CASKSGQGDTGELFF
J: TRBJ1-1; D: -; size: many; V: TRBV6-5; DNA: TGTGCCAGCAGTTACCCGGGCAGGGACACTGAAGCTTTCTTT; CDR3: CASSYPGRDTEAFF
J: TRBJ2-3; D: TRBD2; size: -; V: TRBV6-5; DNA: TGTGCCAGCACCATGGGACTAGCGGGAGATTCGGTCTTCACAGATACGCAGTATTTT; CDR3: CASTMGLAGDSVFTDTQYF
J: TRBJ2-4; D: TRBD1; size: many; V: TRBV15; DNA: TGTGCCACCAGCAGACTCCCAGACAGGGTGGGCAAAAACATTCAGTACTTC; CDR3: CATSRLPDRVGKNIQYF
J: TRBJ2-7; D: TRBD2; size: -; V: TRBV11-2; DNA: TGTGCCAGCAGCTTAGAGTGGCAGGGAGGGTACGAGCAGTACTTC; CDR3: CASSLEWQGGYEQYF
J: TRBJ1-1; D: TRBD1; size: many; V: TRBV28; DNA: TGTGCCAGCAGCAAAACGACAGGGGAGGGAACTGAAGCTTTCTTT; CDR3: CASSKTTGEGTEAFF
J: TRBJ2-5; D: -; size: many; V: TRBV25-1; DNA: TGTGCCAGCAGTGTAGTCGGGACCCAGTACTTC; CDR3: CASSVVGTQYF
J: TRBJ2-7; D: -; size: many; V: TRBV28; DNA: TGTGCCAGCAGCAAACGTTACGAGCAGTACTTC; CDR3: CASSKRYEQYF